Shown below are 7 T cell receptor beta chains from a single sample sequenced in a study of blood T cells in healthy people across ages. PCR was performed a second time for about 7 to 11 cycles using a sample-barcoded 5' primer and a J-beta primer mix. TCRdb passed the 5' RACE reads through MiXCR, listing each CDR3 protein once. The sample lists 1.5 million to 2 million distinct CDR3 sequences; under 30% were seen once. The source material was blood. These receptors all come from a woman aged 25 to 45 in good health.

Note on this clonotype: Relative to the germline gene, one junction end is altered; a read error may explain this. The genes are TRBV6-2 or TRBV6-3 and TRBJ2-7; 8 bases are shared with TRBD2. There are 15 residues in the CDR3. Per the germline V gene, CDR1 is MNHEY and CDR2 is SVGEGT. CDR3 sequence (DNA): TGTGCCAGCAGTCGCACTAGCGGCAGCTCCCACGAGCAGTACTTC. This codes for CASSRTSGSSHEQYF.

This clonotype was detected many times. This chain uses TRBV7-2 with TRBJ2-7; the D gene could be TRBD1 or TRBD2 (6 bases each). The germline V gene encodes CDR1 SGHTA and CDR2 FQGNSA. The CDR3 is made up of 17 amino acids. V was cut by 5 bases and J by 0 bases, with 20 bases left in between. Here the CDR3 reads CASSRRGMEGGSYEQYF. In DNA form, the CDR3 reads TGTGCCAGCAGCCGAAGGGGGATGGAGGGAGGCTCCTACGAGCAGTACTTC.

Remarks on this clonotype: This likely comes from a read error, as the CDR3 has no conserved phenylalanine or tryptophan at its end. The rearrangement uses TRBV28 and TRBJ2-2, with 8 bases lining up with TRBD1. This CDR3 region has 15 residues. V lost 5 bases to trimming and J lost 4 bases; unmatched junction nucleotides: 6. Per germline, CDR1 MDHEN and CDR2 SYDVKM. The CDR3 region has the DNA TGTGCCAGCAGTGCAGACAGGGGAGCCACCGGGGAGCTGTTTTGT. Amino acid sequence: CASSADRGATGELFC.

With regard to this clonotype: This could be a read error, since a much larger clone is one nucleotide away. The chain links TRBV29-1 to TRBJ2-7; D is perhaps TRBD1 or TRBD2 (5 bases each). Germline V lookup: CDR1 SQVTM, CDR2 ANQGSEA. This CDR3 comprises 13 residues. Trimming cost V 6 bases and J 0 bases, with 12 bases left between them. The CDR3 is CSVMGVCSYEQYF. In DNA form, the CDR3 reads TGCAGCGTGATGGGGGTCTGCTCCTACGAGCAGTACTTC.

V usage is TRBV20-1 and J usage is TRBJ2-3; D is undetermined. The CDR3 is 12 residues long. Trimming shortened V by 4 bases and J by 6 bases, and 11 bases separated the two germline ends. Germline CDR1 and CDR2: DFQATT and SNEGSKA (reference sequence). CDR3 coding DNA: TGCAGTGCTAACCGAATTGGGGATACGCAGTATTTT. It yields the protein CSANRIGDTQYF.

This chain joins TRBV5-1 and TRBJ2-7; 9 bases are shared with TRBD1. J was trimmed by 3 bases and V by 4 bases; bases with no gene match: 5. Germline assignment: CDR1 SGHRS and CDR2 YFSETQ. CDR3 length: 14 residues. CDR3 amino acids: CASSRDRALYEQYF. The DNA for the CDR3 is TGCGCCAGCAGCCGGGACAGGGCCCTCTACGAGCAGTACTTC.

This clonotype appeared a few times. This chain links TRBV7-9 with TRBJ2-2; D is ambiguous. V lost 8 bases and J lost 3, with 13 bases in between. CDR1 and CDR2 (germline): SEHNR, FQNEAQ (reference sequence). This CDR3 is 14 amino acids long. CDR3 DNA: TGTGCCAGCGGACCCCGACGGTACACCGGGGAGCTGTTTTTT. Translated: CASGPRRYTGELFF.